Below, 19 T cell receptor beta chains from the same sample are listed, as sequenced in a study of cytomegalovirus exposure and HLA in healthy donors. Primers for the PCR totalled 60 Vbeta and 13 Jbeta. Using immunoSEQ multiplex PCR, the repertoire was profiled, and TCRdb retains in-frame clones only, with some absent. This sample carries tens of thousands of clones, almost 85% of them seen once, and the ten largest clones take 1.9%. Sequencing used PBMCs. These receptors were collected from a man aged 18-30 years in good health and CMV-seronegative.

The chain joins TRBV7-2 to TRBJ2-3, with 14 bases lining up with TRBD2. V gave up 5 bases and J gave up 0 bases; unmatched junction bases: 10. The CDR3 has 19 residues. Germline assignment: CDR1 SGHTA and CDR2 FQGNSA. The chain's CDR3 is CASSQGGLAGARSTDTQYF. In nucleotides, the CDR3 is TGTGCCAGCAGCCAGGGGGGACTAGCGGGGGCCAGGAGCACAGATACGCAGTATTTT.

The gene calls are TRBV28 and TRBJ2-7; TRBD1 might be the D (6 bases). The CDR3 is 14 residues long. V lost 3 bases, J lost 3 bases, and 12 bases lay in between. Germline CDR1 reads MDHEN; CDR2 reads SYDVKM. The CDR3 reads CASSFWHRVYEQYF. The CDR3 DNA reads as TGTGCCAGCAGTTTTTGGCACAGGGTCTACGAGCAGTACTTC. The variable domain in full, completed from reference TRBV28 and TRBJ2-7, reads DVKVTQSSRYLVKRTGEKVFLECVQDMDHENMFWYRQDPGLGLRLIYFSYDVKMKEKGDIPEGYSVSREKKERFSLILESASTNQTSMYLCASSFWHRVYEQYFGPGTRLTVT.

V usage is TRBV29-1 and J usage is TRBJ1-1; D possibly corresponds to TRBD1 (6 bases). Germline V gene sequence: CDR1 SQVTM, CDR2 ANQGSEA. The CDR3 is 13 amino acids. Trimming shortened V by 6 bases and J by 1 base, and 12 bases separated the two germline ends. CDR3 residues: CSVSVGGNTEAFF. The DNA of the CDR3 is TGCAGCGTATCCGTAGGGGGGAACACTGAAGCTTTCTTT.

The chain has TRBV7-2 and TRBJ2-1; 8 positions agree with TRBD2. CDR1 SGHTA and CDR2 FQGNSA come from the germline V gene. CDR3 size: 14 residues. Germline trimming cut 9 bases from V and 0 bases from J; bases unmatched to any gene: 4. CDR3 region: CASQTSGSYNEQFF. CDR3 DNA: TGTGCCAGTCAAACTAGCGGCTCCTACAATGAGCAGTTCTTC.

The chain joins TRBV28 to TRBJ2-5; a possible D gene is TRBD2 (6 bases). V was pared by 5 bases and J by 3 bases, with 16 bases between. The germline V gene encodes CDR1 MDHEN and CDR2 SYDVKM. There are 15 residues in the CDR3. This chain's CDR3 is CASSAPTSRKETQYF. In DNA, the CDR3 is TGTGCCAGCAGTGCGCCTACTAGCAGAAAAGAGACCCAGTACTTC.

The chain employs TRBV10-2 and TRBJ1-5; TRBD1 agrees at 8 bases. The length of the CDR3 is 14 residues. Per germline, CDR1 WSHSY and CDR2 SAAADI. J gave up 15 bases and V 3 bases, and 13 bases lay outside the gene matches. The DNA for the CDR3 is TGCGCCAGCAGTGATGGGACAGGCGGCCTTGCGTGGCATTTT. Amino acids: CASSDGTGGLAWHF.

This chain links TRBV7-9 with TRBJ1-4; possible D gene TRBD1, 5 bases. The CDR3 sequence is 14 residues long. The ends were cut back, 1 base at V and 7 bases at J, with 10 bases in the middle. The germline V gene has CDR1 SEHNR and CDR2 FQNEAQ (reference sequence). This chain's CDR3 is CASSLGQGVEKLFF. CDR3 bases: TGTGCCAGCAGCTTAGGCCAGGGCGTTGAAAAACTGTTTTTT.

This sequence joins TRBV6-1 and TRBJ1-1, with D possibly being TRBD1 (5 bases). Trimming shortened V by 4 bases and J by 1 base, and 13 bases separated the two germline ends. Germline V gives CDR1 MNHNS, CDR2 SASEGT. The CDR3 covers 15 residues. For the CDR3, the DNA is TGTGCCAGCAGTGTCCCCGGGACTGGGAACACTGAAGCTTTCTTT. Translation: CASSVPGTGNTEAFF.

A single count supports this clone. The chain's CDR3 is CSGSGTSPGEQFF. CDR3 nucleotides: TGCAGCGGTAGCGGGACCTCCCCTGGGGAGCAGTTCTTC. V is TRBV29-1 and J is TRBJ2-1, with 8 bases identical to TRBD2. The CDR3 is 13 amino acids. The V segment lost 7 bases and the J segment 10 bases; nucleotides outside the gene matches: 12. CDR1 SQVTM and CDR2 ANQGSEA come from the germline V gene.

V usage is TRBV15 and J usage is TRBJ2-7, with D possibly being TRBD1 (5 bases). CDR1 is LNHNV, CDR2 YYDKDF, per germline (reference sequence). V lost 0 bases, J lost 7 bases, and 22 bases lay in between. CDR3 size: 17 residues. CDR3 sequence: CATSRDAGAGKFVEQYF. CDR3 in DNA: TGTGCCACCAGCAGAGATGCTGGGGCAGGGAAATTTGTAGAGCAGTACTTC.

The CDR3 is CARSPGDRDKETQYF. The DNA of the CDR3 is TGTGCCAGAAGCCCCGGGGACAGAGATAAAGAGACCCAGTACTTC. This chain connects TRBV5-3 to TRBJ2-5; 7 bases match TRBD1. TRBV5-3 is an open reading frame, and its role is uncertain. The CDR3 runs 15 residues. With 4 bases clipped from V and 3 bases from J, the junction kept 9 bases outside the gene matches.

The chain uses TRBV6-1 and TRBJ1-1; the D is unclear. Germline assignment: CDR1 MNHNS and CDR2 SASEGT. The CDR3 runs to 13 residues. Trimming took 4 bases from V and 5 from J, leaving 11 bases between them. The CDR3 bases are TGTGCCAGCAGTGTGGTAGGAGGAACTGAAGCTTTCTTT. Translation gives CASSVVGGTEAFF.

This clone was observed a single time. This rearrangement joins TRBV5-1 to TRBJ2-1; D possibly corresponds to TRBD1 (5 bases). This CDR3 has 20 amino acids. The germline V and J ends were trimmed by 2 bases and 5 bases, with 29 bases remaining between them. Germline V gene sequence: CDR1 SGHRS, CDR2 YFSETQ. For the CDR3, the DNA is TGCGCCAGCAGCTTAGAGACAGCGACGTATCGATTTATGGGGAACAATGAGCAGTTCTTC. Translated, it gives CASSLETATYRFMGNNEQFF.

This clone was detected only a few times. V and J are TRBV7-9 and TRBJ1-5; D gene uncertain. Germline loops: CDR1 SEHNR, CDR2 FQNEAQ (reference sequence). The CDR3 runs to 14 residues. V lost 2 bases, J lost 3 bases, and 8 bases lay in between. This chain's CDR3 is CASSLPGSNQPQHF. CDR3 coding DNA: TGTGCCAGCAGCTTACCGGGGTCCAATCAGCCCCAGCATTTT.

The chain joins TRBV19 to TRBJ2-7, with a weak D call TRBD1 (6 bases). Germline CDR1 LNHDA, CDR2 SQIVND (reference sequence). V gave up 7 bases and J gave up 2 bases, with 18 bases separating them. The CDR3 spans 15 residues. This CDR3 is CASTPWAGDTYEQYF. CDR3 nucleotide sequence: TGTGCCAGTACCCCCTGGGCAGGGGACACCTACGAGCAGTACTTC.

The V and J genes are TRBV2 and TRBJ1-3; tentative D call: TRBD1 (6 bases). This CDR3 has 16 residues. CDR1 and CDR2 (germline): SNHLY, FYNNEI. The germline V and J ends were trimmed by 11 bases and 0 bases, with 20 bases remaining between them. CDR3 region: CACLSTGTDSGNTIYF. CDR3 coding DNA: TGTGCCTGCTTGTCGACAGGAACCGACTCTGGAAACACCATATATTTT. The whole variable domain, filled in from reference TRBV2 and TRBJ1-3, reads EPEVTQTPSHQVTQMGQEVILRCVPISNHLYFYWYRQILGQKVEFLVSFYNNEISEKSEIFDDQFSVERPDGSNFTLKIRSTKLEDSAMYFCACLSTGTDSGNTIYFGEGSWLTVV.

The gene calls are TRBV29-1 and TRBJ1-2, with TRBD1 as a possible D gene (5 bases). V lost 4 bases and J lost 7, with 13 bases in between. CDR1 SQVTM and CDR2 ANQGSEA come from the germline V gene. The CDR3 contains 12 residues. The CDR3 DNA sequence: TGCAGCGTTGGATCGGCAGGGTTTGGCTACACCTTC. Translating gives CSVGSAGFGYTF.

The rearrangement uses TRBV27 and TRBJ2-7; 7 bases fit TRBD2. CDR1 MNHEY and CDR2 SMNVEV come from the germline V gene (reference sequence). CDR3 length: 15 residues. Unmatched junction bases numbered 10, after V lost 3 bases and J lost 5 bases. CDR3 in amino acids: CASSFTTLAGHEQYF. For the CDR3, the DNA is TGTGCCAGCAGTTTCACAACCTTAGCGGGCCACGAGCAGTACTTC.

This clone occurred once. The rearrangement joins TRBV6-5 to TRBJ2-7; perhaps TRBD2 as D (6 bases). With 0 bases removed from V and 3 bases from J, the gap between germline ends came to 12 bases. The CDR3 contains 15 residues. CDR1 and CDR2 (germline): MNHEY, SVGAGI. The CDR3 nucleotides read TGTGCCAGCAGTTACTCTAGCGGTTCTAACTACGAGCAGTACTTC. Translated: CASSYSSGSNYEQYF.